The following is a TCR beta chain sequence with its context. There is no known antigen for this receptor. At one boundary the junction diverges from the germline segment, which might be a read error. The data originate from a study of molecular identifiers for immune sequencing clone quantification (dated by TCRdb to 2017 to 2018). With regard to the full study: For a replicate experiment, RNA from roughly 20,000 or 100,000 naive CD8 T cells was divided into five aliquots, and four of the five aliquots were sequenced. This methods study used CD8 T cells to benchmark TCR RNA copy counting and molecular-identifier clustering-based TCR repertoire sequencing (MIDCIRS). The full study reports these points: Modeling indicated approximately 2.7 TCR RNA copies recovered per cell, compared with roughly 10 by digital PCR, which implies a capture efficiency of approximately 30%. Highly expanded clone sizes could be underestimated because identical TCR molecules may share a barcode. The naive libraries included spiked-in Jurkat TCR RNA (about nine copies' worth), and this Jurkat TCR RNA is not part of the donor repertoire. When barcode sub-clustering was left out, chimeric consensus sequences inflated TCR diversity, with chimeras reaching as high as 47%. Spiked-in Jurkat TCR RNA equal to a single cell's worth was reported to be detectable even within 1,200,000 naive CD8 T cells. Clones above 20 RNA copies held over 97% of molecules in CMV-specific effector cells but under 1% in naive cells.

Libraries came from PCR. Data came from a NextSeq 500. Bulk TCR libraries were generated as previously described, with the TCR primers listed in Table S5 used. Total RNA was purified with the Qiagen AllPrep DNA/RNA kit. Before any analysis, reads coming from multiple sequencing runs of the same library were combined into one pool. On the authors' methods: Reads were retained only if the reads had an exact TCR constant sequence, and the retained reads were trimmed to 150 nt and grouped according to their 12-nt molecular barcodes. Reads in each barcode group were sub-clustered using a 15% Levenshtein threshold, and a quality-weighted consensus sequence was built for each RNA molecule. Non-functional sequences were filtered out, along with any lower-count sequence sitting one edit away from another sequence. On the basis of fitting two negative binomial distributions, barcode sub-clusters with fewer than 20% of the maximum read count were discarded. TCRdb's own reprocessing of the public reads used fastp at Q25 and MiXCR and kept productive beta chains. Each CDR3 protein appears once, grouped with its most common genes and DNA. TCRdb, not the original authors, processed these V and J calls. Across this sample there are hundreds of thousands of distinct CDR3 sequences, with roughly 23% seen only once. The leading ten clones occupy about 0.8% of the sample.

Libraries of naive CD8 T cells were built from approximately 20,000 to 1,000,000 sorted cells, with 10%, 30% or 50% of the purified RNA used. On a BD FACSAria II, naive CD8 T cells were FACS-sorted as CD8+CD4-CCR7+CD45RA+ and collected into RLT Plus buffer. To test detection sensitivity, Jurkat RNA equal to approximately 10 TCR copies was added to samples of about 20,000-1,000,000 naive CD8 T cells. Enrichment of CD8 T cells was done with RosetteSep CD8+ T Cell Enrichment Cocktail plus Ficoll-Paque, and ACK red cell lysis came afterward. According to the germline V gene (reference sequence), CDR1 reads SEHNR and CDR2 reads FQNEAQ. CDR3 length: 15 amino acids, cysteine to phenylalanine. Only the CDR3 portion is preserved as DNA: 45 bases, with reading frame beginning at the first base.

This TCR derives from a human donor in good health. Some libraries in this study had Jurkat cell RNA spiked in. Sequencing used naive CD8+ T cells from blood, with Jurkat cell RNA spiked in. The sample's cell subset or site label, in plain terms: FACS-sorted CD8+CD4-CCR7+CD45RA+ naive T cells. This chain joins TRBV7-9 to TRBJ1-6, with the D gene not confidently named. For the CDR3, the sequence is CASSSTTLPNSPHHF. The nucleotide sequence is given as TGTGCCAGCAGCTCGACGACCCTCCCTAATTCACCCCACCACTTT.